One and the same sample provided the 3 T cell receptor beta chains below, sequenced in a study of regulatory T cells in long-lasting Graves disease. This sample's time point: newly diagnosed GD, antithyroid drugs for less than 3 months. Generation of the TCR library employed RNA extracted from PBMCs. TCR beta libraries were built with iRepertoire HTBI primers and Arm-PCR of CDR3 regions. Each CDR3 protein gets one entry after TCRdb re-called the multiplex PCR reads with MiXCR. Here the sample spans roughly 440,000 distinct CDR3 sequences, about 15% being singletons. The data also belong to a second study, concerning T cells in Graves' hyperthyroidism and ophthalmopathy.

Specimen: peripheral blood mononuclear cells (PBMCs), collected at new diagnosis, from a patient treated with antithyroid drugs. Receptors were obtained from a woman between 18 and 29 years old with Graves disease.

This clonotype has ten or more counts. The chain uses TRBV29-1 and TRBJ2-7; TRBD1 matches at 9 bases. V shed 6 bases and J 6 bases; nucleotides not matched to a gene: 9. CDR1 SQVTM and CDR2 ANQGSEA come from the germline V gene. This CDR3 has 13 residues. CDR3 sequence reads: CSVCWDRAGEQYF. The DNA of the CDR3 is TGCAGCGTCTGTTGGGACAGGGCTGGCGAGCAGTACTTC.

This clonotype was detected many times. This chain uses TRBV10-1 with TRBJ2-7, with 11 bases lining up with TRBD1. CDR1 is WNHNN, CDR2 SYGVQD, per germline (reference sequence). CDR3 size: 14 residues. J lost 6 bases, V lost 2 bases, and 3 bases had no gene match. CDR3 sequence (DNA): TGCGCCAGCAGTGAGGGACAGGGGGCACGCGAGCAGTACTTC. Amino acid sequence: CASSEGQGAREQYF.

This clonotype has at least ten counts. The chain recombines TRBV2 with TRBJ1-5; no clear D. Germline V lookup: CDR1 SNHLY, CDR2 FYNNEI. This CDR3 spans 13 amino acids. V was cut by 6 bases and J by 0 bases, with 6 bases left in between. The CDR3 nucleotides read TGTGCCAGCAGGGGTTATAGCAATCAGCCCCAGCATTTT. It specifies CASRGYSNQPQHF.